What follows are 9 T cell receptor beta chains derived from one specimen sequenced in a study of T cells in Graves' hyperthyroidism and ophthalmopathy. The investigators amplified TCR beta CDR3 regions from RNA transcripts. HTBI primers were the set used in a first-round RT-PCR of the TCR CDR3. MiXCR was run by TCRdb on the multiplex PCR reads, yielding one entry per CDR3 protein. The sample records about 560,000 distinct CDR3 sequences, about a sixth being singletons. Sequencing input: blood. The receptors shown here come from a woman aged 25 to 39 with Graves' hyperthyroidism.

V gene TRBV20-1 combines with J gene TRBJ1-1; 9 positions agree with TRBD1. V lost 6 bases and J lost 3; bases outside the gene matches: 5. Germline V gene sequence: CDR1 DFQATT, CDR2 SNEGSKA (reference sequence). This CDR3 is built from 13 residues. CDR3 bases: TGCAGTGCCCGACAGGGGGAGGACACTGAAGCTTTCTTT. Translated: CSARQGEDTEAFF.

This clonotype was seen repeatedly, ten times or more. The CDR3 DNA reads as TGCAGTGCTAGACCGGGGAACTACACTGAAGCTTTCTTT. This encodes CSARPGNYTEAFF. The rearrangement uses TRBV20-1 and TRBJ1-1, with D uncertain. CDR1 and CDR2 (germline): DFQATT, SNEGSKA (reference sequence). The CDR3 loop spans 13 amino acids. V was cut by 2 bases and J by 3 bases, with 10 bases left in between.

This clonotype has at least ten counts. The rearrangement links TRBV6-1 to TRBJ2-1; D not certain. Germline assignment: CDR1 MNHNS and CDR2 SASEGT. The CDR3 has 12 residues. The germline V and J ends were trimmed by 4 bases and 8 bases, with 9 bases remaining between them. This CDR3 is CASSVIADEQFF. As DNA, the CDR3 is TGTGCCAGCAGTGTGATAGCAGATGAGCAGTTCTTC.

This clonotype was seen more than once but under ten times. The J gene is TRBJ1-1, the V gene TRBV20-1; 7 bases map to TRBD1. This CDR3 is built from 13 residues. Germline trimming cut 2 bases from V and 5 bases from J; bases unmatched to any gene: 5. Germline CDR1 and CDR2: DFQATT and SNEGSKA (reference sequence). The CDR3 sequence is CSARKTGITEAFF. Written as DNA, the CDR3 is TGCAGTGCTAGAAAGACAGGGATAACTGAAGCTTTCTTT.

This chain connects TRBV20-1 to TRBJ2-7; TRBD1 matches at 10 bases. CDR1 and CDR2 (germline): DFQATT, SNEGSKA (reference sequence). The CDR3 extends over 15 amino acids. Trimming at V came to 6 bases and at J to 3 bases, leaving 11 bases not matched to a gene. Written as DNA, the CDR3 is TGCAGTGCAGAAGACCGGGACAGGGGCAACTACGAGCAGTACTTC. Encoded protein: CSAEDRDRGNYEQYF.

This clonotype turned up a few times. This chain uses TRBV28 with TRBJ1-5, with a weak D call TRBD1 (6 bases). There are 14 residues in the CDR3. The V end lost 4 bases, the J end lost 4 bases, and 11 bases lay between the germline ends. The germline V gene encodes CDR1 MDHEN and CDR2 SYDVKM. The CDR3 reads CASSWRQGNQPQHF. CDR3 bases: TGTGCCAGCAGTTGGAGGCAGGGGAATCAGCCCCAGCATTTT.

This clonotype came up many times. The chain couples TRBV25-1 to TRBJ1-6; 8 nucleotides align to TRBD1. The CDR3 extends over 18 amino acids. V trimming: 2 bases; J trimming: 1 base; junction bases outside the gene matches: 7. Germline assignment: CDR1 MGHDK and CDR2 SYGVNS. CDR3 residues: CASSEGSGGDSYNSPLHF. CDR3 DNA sequence: TGTGCCAGCAGTGAAGGGTCAGGGGGCGATTCCTATAATTCACCCCTCCACTTT.

V usage is TRBV15 and J usage is TRBJ1-5, with 7 bases identical to TRBD1. The CDR3 extends over 15 amino acids. Trimming took 1 base from V and 7 from J; bases not matched to a gene: 7. Germline V lookup: CDR1 LNHNV, CDR2 YYDKDF (reference sequence). The DNA of the CDR3 is TGTGCCACCAGCAGAGTACGACAGGGTTCGCAGCCCCAGCATTTT. Its protein is CATSRVRQGSQPQHF.

This clonotype occurred many times. The V and J genes are TRBV6-1 and TRBJ2-7; D might be TRBD1 (6 bases). CDR3 length: 15 amino acids. Per germline, CDR1 MNHNS and CDR2 SASEGT. V dropped 1 base and J dropped 3 bases, with 13 bases sitting between them. The DNA for the CDR3 is TGTGCCAGCAGTGAAGTTGTAGGACAGTACTACGAGCAGTACTTC. The encoded protein is CASSEVVGQYYEQYF.